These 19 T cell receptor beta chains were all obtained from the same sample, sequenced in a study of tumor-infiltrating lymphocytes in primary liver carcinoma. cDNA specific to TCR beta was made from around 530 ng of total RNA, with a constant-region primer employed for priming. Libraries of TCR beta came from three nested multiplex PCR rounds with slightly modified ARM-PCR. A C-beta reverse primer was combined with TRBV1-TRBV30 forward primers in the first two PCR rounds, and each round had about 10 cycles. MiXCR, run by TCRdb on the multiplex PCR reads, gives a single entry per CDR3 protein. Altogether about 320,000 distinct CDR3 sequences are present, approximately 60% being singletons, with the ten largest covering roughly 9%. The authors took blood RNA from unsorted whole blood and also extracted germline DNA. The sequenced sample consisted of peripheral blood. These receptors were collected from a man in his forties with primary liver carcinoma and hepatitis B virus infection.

The CDR3 here is CASTGKLSYNEQFF. The CDR3 DNA sequence: TGTGCCAGTACAGGAAAGCTCTCCTACAATGAGCAGTTCTTC. V gene TRBV7-8 combines with J gene TRBJ2-1; possible D gene TRBD1, 5 bases. From germline, CDR1 is SGHVS and CDR2 FQNEAQ. The germline V and J ends were trimmed by 9 bases and 0 bases, with 12 bases remaining between them. This CDR3 region has 14 residues.

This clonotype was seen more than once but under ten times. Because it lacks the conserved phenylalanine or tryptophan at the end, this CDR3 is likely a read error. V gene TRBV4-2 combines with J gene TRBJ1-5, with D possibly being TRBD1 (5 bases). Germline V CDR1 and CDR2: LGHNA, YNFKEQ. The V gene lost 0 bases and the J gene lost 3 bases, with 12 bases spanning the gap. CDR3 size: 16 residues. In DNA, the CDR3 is TGTGCCAGCAGCCAAGATTCAGGGAACCTCAATCAGCCCCAGCATCTT. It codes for CASSQDSGNLNQPQHL.

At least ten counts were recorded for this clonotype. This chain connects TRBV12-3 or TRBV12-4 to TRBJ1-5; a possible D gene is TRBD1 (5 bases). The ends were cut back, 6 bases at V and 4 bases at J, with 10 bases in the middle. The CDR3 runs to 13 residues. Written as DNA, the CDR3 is TGTGCCAGCAGGAGCAGGGAAAATCAGCCCCAGCATTTT. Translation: CASRSRENQPQHF.

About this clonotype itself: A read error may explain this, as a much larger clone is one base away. The CDR3 is CASTHTADSMQETQYF. CDR3 DNA: TGTGCCAGCACCCATACCGCCGACTCGATGCAAGAGACCCAGTACTTC. The rearrangement joins TRBV6-5 to TRBJ2-5; D gene unclear. The CDR3 runs 16 residues. CDR1 MNHEY and CDR2 SVGAGI come from the germline V gene. V was cut by 7 bases and J by 2 bases, with 20 bases left in between.

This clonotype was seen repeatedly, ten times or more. Here the CDR3 DNA reads TGCAGCGTTGGCACAGGGGGCTTGCTCGAGCAGTACTTC. Its protein product is CSVGTGGLLEQYF. The V and J genes are TRBV29-1 and TRBJ2-7; TRBD1 matches at 9 bases. The CDR3 is 13 residues long. Germline values: CDR1 SQVTM, CDR2 ANQGSEA. With 4 bases clipped from V and 6 bases from J, the junction kept 7 bases outside the gene matches.

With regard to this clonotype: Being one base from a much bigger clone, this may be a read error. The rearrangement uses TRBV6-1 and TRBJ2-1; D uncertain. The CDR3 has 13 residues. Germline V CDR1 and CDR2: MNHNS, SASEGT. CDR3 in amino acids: CASNEAEEQAQFF. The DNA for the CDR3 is TGTGCCAGCAATGAAGCAGAGGAGCAGGCGCAGTTCTTC.

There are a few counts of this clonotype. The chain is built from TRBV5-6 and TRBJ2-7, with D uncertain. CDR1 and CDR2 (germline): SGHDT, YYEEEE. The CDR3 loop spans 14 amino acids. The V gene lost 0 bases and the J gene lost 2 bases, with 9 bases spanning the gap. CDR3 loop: CASSLDEAPYEQYF. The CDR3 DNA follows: TGTGCCAGCAGCTTGGATGAGGCTCCCTACGAGCAGTACTTC.

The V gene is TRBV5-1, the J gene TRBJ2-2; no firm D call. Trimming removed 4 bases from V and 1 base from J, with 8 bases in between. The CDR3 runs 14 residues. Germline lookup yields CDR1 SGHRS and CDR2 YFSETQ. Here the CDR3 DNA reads TGCGCCAGCAGCCAATCACTGAACACCGGGGAGCTGTTTTTT. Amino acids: CASSQSLNTGELFF.

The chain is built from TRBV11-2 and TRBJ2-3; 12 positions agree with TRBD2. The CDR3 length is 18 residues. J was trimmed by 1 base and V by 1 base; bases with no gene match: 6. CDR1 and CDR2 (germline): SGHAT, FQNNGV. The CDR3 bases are TGTGCCAGCAGCTTAGGACTAGCGGGAGTAGGAGGCACAGATACGCAGTATTTT. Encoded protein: CASSLGLAGVGGTDTQYF.

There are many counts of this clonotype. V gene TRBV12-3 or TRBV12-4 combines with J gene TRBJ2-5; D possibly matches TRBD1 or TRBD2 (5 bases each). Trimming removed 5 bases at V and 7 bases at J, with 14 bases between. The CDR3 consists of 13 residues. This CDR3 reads CASSTRPGGTQYF. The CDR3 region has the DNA TGTGCCAGCAGTACCCGTCCTGGGGGGACCCAGTACTTC.

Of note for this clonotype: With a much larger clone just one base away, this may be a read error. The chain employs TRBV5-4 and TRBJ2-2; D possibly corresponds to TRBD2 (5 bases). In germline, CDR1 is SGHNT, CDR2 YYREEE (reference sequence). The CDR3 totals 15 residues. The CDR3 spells CASSFGGANIGELFF. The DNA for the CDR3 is TGTGCCAGCAGCTTCGGAGGTGCGAACATCGGGGAGCTGTTTTTT.

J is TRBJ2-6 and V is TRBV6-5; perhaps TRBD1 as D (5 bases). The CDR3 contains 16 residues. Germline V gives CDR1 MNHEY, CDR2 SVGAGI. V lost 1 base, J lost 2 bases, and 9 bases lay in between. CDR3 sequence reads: CASSYWAGTGANVLTF. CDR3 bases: TGTGCCAGCAGTTACTGGGCAGGGACTGGGGCCAACGTCCTGACTTTC.

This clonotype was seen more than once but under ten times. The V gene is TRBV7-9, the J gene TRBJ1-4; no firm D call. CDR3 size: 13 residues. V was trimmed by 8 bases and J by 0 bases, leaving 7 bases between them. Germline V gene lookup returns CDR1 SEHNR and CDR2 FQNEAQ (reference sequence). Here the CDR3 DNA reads TGTGCCAGCGTGTCCGCAACTAATGAAAAACTGTTTTTT. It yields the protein CASVSATNEKLFF.

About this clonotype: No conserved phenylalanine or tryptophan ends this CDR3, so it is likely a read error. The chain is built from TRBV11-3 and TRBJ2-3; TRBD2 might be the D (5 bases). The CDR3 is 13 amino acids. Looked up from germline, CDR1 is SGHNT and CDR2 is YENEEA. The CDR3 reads CVSSLDREDTQYS. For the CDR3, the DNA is TGTGTCAGCAGCTTAGATCGGGAAGACACGCAGTATTCT.

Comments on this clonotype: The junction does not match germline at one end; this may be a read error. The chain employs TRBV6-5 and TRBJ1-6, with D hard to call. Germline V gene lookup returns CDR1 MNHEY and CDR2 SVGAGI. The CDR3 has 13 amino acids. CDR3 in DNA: TGTGCCAGCAGTTCCGGGCTATTACTAAATCTCCACTTC. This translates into CASSSGLLLNLHF.

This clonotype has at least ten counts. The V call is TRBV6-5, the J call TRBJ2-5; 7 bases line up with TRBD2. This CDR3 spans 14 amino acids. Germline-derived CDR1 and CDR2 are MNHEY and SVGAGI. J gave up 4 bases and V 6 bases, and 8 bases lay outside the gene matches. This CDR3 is CASSPAGFRETQYF. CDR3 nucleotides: TGTGCCAGCAGCCCAGCGGGATTTAGAGAGACCCAGTACTTC.

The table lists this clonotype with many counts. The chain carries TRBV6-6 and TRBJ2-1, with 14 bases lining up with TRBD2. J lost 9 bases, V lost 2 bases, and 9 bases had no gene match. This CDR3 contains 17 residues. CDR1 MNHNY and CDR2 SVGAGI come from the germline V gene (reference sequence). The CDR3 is CASSYPGGLAGVAEQFF. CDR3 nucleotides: TGTGCCAGCAGTTACCCCGGGGGACTAGCGGGAGTGGCTGAGCAGTTCTTC.

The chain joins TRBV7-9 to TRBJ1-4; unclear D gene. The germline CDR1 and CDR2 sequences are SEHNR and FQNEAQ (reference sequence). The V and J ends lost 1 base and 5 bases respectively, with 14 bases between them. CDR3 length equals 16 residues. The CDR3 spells CASSLDLRAGNEKLFF. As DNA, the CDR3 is TGTGCCAGCAGCTTAGACCTAAGGGCCGGGAATGAAAAACTGTTTTTT.

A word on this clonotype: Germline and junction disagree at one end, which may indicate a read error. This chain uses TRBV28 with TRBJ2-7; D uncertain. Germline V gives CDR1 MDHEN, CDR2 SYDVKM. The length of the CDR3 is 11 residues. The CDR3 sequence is CASSLYYEQYF. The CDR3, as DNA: TGTGCCAGTAGTTTATACTACGAGCAGTACTTC.